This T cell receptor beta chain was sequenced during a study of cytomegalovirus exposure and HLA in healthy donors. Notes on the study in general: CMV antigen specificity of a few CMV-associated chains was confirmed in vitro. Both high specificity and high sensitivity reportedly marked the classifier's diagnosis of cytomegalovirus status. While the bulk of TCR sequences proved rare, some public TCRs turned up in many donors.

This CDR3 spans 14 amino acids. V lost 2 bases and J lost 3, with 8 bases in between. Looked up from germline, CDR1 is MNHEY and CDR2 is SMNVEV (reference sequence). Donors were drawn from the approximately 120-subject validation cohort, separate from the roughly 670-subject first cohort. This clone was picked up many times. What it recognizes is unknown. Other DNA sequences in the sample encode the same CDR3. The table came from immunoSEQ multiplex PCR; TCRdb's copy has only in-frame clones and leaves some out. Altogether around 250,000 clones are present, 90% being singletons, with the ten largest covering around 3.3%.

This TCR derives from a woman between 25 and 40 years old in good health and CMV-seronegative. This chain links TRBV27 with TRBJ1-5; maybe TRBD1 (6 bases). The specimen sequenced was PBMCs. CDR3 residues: CASSLRGINQPQHF. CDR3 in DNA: TGTGCCAGCAGTTTAAGGGGGATCAATCAGCCCCAGCATTTT.